A selection of T cell receptor beta chains follows, all from one sample in a study of early T cells in non-severe SARS-CoV-2 infection. TCRdb re-called the 5' RACE reads with MiXCR, one entry per CDR3 protein. This sample has tens of thousands of distinct CDR3 sequences; 3% to 4.5% occur once, and the top ten carry about a tenth. Sequencing used whole blood. These receptors originate from an adult who was a healthcare worker with PCR-confirmed SARS-CoV-2 infection or an uninfected control (not recorded which). The CDR3 runs from the conserved cysteine through the conserved F or W. A D gene is named only where the DNA matches it firmly. Clone sizes are given selectively: once, few, many, or a class where the clone is expanded.

j_call | clone_size | d_call | v_call | cdr3_aa | cdr3_nt
TRBJ2-1 | few | TRBD2 | TRBV11-1 | CASSLREGDEQFF | TGTGCCAGCAGCCTTCGGGAGGGTGATGAGCAGTTCTTC
TRBJ2-1 | few | TRBD1 | TRBV25-1 | CASSEDRGNEQFF | TGTGCCAGCAGTGAGGACAGGGGGAATGAGCAGTTCTTC
TRBJ2-1 | many | TRBD2 | TRBV7-2 | CASSHRTSRTSGRLGEQFF | TGTGCCAGCAGCCACCGGACTAGCCGGACTAGCGGGAGATTGGGTGAGCAGTTCTTC
TRBJ2-1 | many | . | TRBV19 | CASSRFTSGTRNNEQFF | TGTGCCAGTAGTCGATTTACCTCCGGGACTCGGAACAATGAGCAGTTCTTC
TRBJ1-1 | many | . | TRBV29-1 | CSVENRAATEAFF | TGCAGCGTTGAAAACAGGGCAGCCACTGAAGCTTTCTTT
TRBJ2-6 | few | . | TRBV19 | CASSPGSGANVLTF | TGTGCCAGTAGTCCAGGGTCTGGGGCCAACGTCCTGACTTTC
TRBJ1-6 | many | TRBD1 | TRBV20-1 | CSATTGNRGRLSPLHF | TGCAGTGCTACGACAGGAAACAGGGGGCGCTTGTCACCCCTCCACTTT
TRBJ2-7 | . | TRBD2 | TRBV10-3 | CAISAGLAGGAIYEQYF | TGTGCCATCAGCGCGGGACTAGCGGGAGGGGCAATCTACGAGCAGTACTTC
TRBJ2-5 | many | . | TRBV28 | CASSFRQFQETQYF | TGTGCCAGCAGTTTCAGGCAGTTCCAAGAGACCCAGTACTTC
TRBJ2-7 | many | . | TRBV28 | CASRDKSYEQYF | TGTGCCAGCAGGGACAAGAGCTACGAGCAGTACTTC
TRBJ2-2 | many | TRBD2 | TRBV4-2 | CASSQDGRDGELFF | TGTGCCAGCAGCCAAGATGGGAGGGACGGGGAGCTGTTTTTT
TRBJ2-7 | many | TRBD1 | TRBV20-1 | CSAVKSGQVVYEQYF | TGCAGTGCCGTTAAGTCGGGACAGGTCGTCTACGAGCAGTACTTC
TRBJ2-5 | many | . | TRBV7-2 | CASSSQLGSQETQYF | TGTGCCAGCAGCTCCCAGCTGGGCAGCCAAGAGACCCAGTACTTC
TRBJ1-5 | many | . | TRBV28 | CASSFWGQPQHF | TGTGCCAGCAGTTTTTGGGGACAGCCCCAGCATTTT
TRBJ2-4 | . | . | TRBV2 | CASSESGLSKNIQYF | TGTGCCAGCAGTGAGTCCGGGTTATCCAAAAACATTCAGTACTTC
TRBJ2-3 | many | TRBD2 | TRBV5-1 | CASSYGTSGTDTQYF | TGCGCCAGCAGCTACGGGACTAGCGGCACAGATACGCAGTATTTT
TRBJ1-6 | many | . | TRBV6-6 | CASSYSSVSNSPLHF | TGTGCCAGCAGTTACTCGAGTGTCAGTAATTCACCCCTCCACTTT
TRBJ2-1 | many | TRBD1 | TRBV29-1 | CSASTGGLSEQFF | TGCAGCGCTTCGACAGGGGGCTTGAGTGAGCAGTTCTTC
TRBJ2-3 | many | . | TRBV2 | CASSFDRSTDTQYF | TGTGCCAGCAGCTTTGACAGGAGCACAGATACGCAGTATTTT
TRBJ2-1 | many | TRBD2 | TRBV6-2/TRBV6-3 | CASSPGLAGGWQFF | TGTGCCAGCAGTCCCGGACTAGCGGGAGGTTGGCAGTTCTTC
TRBJ1-5 | many | TRBD1 | TRBV3-1 | CASSQAFYHGQGEIYSNQPQHF | TGTGCCAGCAGCCAAGCTTTTTATCATGGACAGGGCGAAATTTATAGCAATCAGCCCCAGCATTTT
TRBJ2-2 | many | . | TRBV21-1 | CASMTSGTSGNTGELFF | TGTGCCAGCATGACATCCGGGACTAGCGGTAACACCGGGGAGCTGTTTTTT
TRBJ2-3 | many | . | TRBV28 | CASSSGQSVTDTQYF | TGTGCCAGCAGTTCAGGACAGTCGGTCACAGATACGCAGTATTTT
TRBJ1-1 | many | . | TRBV6-1 | CASSREGTEAFF | TGTGCCAGCAGTCGAGAGGGTACTGAAGCTTTCTTT
TRBJ1-1 | . | . | TRBV20-1 | CSASTAQGNTEAFF | TGCAGTGCTAGCACCGCACAGGGGAACACTGAAGCTTTCTTT
TRBJ1-6 | many | . | TRBV7-9 | CASSPQQGSPLHF | TGTGCCAGCAGCCCACAACAGGGTTCACCCCTCCACTTT
TRBJ2-3 | few | TRBD2 | TRBV5-1 | CASSQVTSGADTQYF | TGCGCCAGCAGCCAAGTAACTAGCGGGGCAGATACGCAGTATTTT
TRBJ2-1 | many | . | TRBV29-1 | CSVEEEESGSYNEQFF | TGCAGCGTTGAAGAGGAGGAATCGGGCTCCTACAATGAGCAGTTCTTC
TRBJ2-3 | many | TRBD1 | TRBV12-3/TRBV12-4 | CAIKTGQRTDTQYF | TGTGCCATCAAGACGGGACAGCGGACAGATACGCAGTATTTT
TRBJ2-1 | many | TRBD2 | TRBV6-5 | CASSKSGTLSNEQFF | TGTGCCAGCAGTAAGAGCGGGACCCTGAGTAATGAGCAGTTCTTC
TRBJ2-3 | few | TRBD1 | TRBV20-1 | CSASPTGGYTDTQYF | TGCAGTGCTAGCCCGACAGGGGGTTACACAGATACGCAGTATTTT
TRBJ2-1 | many | TRBD2 | TRBV9 | CASSDPGGLAGAPFF | TGTGCCAGCAGCGATCCCGGGGGACTAGCGGGAGCCCCGTTCTTC
TRBJ2-7 | many | TRBD2 | TRBV20-1 | CSARDLGTSGF | TGCAGTGCTAGAGATCTAGGGACTAGCGGCTTC
TRBJ1-1 | many | . | TRBV20-1 | CSARDLVKNTEAFF | TGCAGTGCTAGAGACCTAGTCAAGAACACTGAAGCTTTCTTT
TRBJ2-1 | few | . | TRBV11-2 | CASSLGSGLYNEQFF | TGTGCCAGCAGCTTAGGTAGCGGCCTTTACAATGAGCAGTTCTTC
TRBJ2-2 | many | . | TRBV20-1 | CSARITDGNGRHGELFF | TGCAGTGCCAGGATCACGGACGGGAACGGTCGTCACGGGGAGCTGTTTTTT
TRBJ2-5 | many | . | TRBV7-2 | CASSLVGIQETQYF | TGTGCCAGCAGCTTAGTGGGTATCCAAGAGACCCAGTACTTC
TRBJ2-5 | . | . | TRBV20-1 | CSARDVGGPETQYF | TGCAGTGCTAGAGATGTCGGGGGGCCAGAGACCCAGTACTTC
TRBJ2-1 | many | . | TRBV19 | CASSIDRGVLEQFF | TGTGCCAGTAGTATAGACAGGGGTGTACTTGAGCAGTTCTTC
TRBJ2-3 | many | . | TRBV4-3 | CASSQDARGFGDTQYF | TGCGCCAGCAGCCAAGACGCCAGGGGATTCGGAGATACGCAGTATTTT
TRBJ1-3 | . | TRBD1 | TRBV20-1 | CSAEGQPYSGNTIYF | TGCAGTGCGGAGGGACAGCCGTACTCTGGAAACACCATATATTTT
TRBJ2-1 | few | TRBD2 | TRBV12-3/TRBV12-4 | CASTSGRRLYNEQFF | TGTGCCAGTACTAGCGGGAGACGGCTCTACAATGAGCAGTTCTTC
TRBJ1-5 | many | TRBD1 | TRBV6-1 | CASSTGTGLWSPQHF | TGTGCCAGCAGTACCGGGACAGGGTTATGGTCGCCCCAGCATTTT
TRBJ2-2 | . | TRBD1 | TRBV6-5 | CASRGQGDRELFF | TGTGCCAGCAGGGGACAGGGGGACAGGGAGCTGTTTTTT
TRBJ2-7 | many | . | TRBV7-7 | CASSLGTDPAYEQYF | TGTGCTAGCAGCTTAGGAACAGACCCAGCCTACGAGCAGTACTTC